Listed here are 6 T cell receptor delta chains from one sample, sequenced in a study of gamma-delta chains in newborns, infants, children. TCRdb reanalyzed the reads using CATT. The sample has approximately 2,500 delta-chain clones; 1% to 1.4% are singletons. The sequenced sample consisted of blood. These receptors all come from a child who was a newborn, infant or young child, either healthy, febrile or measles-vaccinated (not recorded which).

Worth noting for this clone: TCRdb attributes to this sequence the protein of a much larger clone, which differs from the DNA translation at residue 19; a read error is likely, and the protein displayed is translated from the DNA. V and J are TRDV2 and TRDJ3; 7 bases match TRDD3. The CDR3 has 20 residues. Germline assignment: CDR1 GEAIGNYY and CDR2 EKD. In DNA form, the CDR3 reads TGTGCCTGTGACACCGTTGAGGGATACTTAAGCTCCTGGGACACCCGACAGATGATTTTC. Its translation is CACDTVEGYLSSWDTRQMIF.

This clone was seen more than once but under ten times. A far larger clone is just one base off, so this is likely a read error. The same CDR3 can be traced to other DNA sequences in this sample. As DNA, the CDR3 is TGTGCCTGTGATGTACTGGGGGTTCGCCGTCCTAGTTCCTGGGACACCCGACAGATGTTTTTC. This sequence encodes CACDVLGVRRPSSWDTRQMFF. The V and J genes are TRDV2 and TRDJ3, with 8 bases matching TRDD3. This CDR3 spans 21 amino acids. V was clipped by 4 bases and J by 1 base; unmatched bases: 17. Germline lookup yields CDR1 GEAIGNYY and CDR2 EKD.

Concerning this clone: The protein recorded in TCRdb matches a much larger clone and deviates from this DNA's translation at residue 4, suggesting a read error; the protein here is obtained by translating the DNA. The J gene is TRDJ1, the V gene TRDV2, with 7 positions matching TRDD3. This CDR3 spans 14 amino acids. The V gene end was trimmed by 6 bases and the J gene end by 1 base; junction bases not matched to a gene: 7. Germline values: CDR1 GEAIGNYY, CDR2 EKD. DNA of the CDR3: TGTGCCTGTAACAAGCTGGGGGCCACCGATAAACTCATCTTT. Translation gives CACNKLGATDKLIF.

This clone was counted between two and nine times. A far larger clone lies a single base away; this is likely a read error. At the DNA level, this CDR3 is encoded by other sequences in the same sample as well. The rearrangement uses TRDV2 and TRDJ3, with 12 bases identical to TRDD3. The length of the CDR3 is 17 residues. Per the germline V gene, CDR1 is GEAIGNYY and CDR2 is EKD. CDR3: CACDILGDTWDTRQMFF. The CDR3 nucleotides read TGTGCCTGTGACATACTGGGGGATACCTGGGACACCCGGCAGATGTTTTTC.

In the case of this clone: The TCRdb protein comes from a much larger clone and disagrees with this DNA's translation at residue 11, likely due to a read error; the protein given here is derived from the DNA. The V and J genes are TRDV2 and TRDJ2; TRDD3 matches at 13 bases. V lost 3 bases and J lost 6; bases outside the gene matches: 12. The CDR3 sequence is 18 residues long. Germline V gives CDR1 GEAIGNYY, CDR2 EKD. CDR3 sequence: CACDPCTGGYGHPAQLFF. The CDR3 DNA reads TGTGCCTGTGACCCTTGTACTGGGGGATACGGTCACCCAGCACAACTCTTCTTT.

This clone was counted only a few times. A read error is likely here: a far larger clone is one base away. CDR3 nucleotide sequence: TGTGCCTGTGACACCGTACTGGGGGATGCCCGCTCCTGGGACACCCGACAGATGTTTTTC. Translating it yields CACDTVLGDARSWDTRQMFF. The J gene is TRDJ3, the V gene TRDV2; TRDD3 aligns across 10 bases. CDR1 is GEAIGNYY, CDR2 EKD, per germline. Trimming took 0 bases from V and 0 from J; bases not matched to a gene: 7. The length of the CDR3 is 20 residues.